What follows describes a single T cell receptor (beta chain). Its antigen is not known. Produced via immunoSEQ multiplex PCR; TCRdb's table is partial and in-frame only. The sample has more than 50,000 clones; roughly 94% are singletons. Serving as donors were healthy Finnish infants, each of whom was having open corrective surgery for congenital heart defects. The sample comes from a study of human thymus T cells. General study results and limits: What appeared biased in thymic and blood repertoires was the usage of V and J genes.

V shed 1 base, J shed 3 bases, and the junction held 8 bases outside the gene matches. The CDR3 runs 16 residues. Germline CDR1 SGHTA, CDR2 FQGNSA. The rearrangement uses TRBV7-2 and TRBJ2-7; TRBD2 matches at 8 bases. The receptor comes from a boy under two years old with a congenital heart defect but otherwise immunologically healthy. The source material was blood. CDR3 in DNA: TGTGCCAGCAGCTTAGTAGGCGGGGGGTCCCGCTACGAGCAGTACTTC. It encodes CASSLVGGGSRYEQYF.